This TCR beta chain was identified during a study of read filtering for tumor transcriptome and immune sequencing. About the research overall: Whole-transcriptome libraries were prepared after DNase treatment. Findings and caveats of the study: IR-seq and RNA-seq agreed better without single-read clonotypes.

This library used approximately 390 ng RNA and molecular barcoded adaptors spanning alpha/delta and beta/gamma chains. TCRdb independently ran MiXCR on the reads; one entry per CDR3 protein. Seen here are around 140,000 distinct CDR3 sequences, less than 15% observed once, and the top ten hold more than 6.5%. The table lists this clonotype with many counts. Its specificity is unknown. This CDR3 spans 15 amino acids. Germline-derived CDR1 and CDR2 are SGHAT and FQNNGV. The germline V and J ends were trimmed by 1 base and 3 bases, with 10 bases remaining between them. J is TRBJ1-3 and V is TRBV11-2; unclear D gene. This clonotype was sampled from a donor over 35 with multiple myeloma. Specimen: a population of CD138-negative cells sorted from bone marrow. CDR3 sequence: CASSLVPGVGNTIYF. CDR3 DNA sequence: TGTGCCAGCAGCTTAGTACCCGGGGTTGGAAACACCATATATTTT.